The 20 T cell receptor beta chains presented below share a single source sample, sequenced in a study of blood T cell repertoires in COVID-19. Profiling relied on immunoSEQ multiplex PCR, and the TCRdb table lists in-frame clones only, not all of them. The sample has under 55,000 clones, 87% seen once. The sample comprised peripheral blood. Source of these receptors: a woman over 75 with COVID-19, enrolled during active disease.

The chain recombines TRBV4-1 with TRBJ2-7, with D perhaps matching TRBD2 (6 bases). The CDR3 spans 15 residues. Deletions cut 1 base from V and 3 bases from J, with 13 bases between. Germline-derived CDR1 and CDR2 are MGHRA and YSYEKL. CDR3 sequence reads: CASSQARTTVYEQYF. The CDR3 coding sequence is TGCGCCAGCAGCCAAGCCAGGACTACCGTCTACGAGCAGTACTTC.

The rearrangement uses TRBV28 and TRBJ2-1, with D unresolved. Germline assignment: CDR1 MDHEN and CDR2 SYDVKM. CDR3 length equals 15 residues. The V end was cut by 4 bases, the J end by 9 bases, with 19 bases between. DNA for the CDR3: TGTGCCAGCAGTTCTCGCTCGCGCAGGTCTCTTGAGCAGTTCTTC. Protein product: CASSSRSRRSLEQFF.

Concerning this clone: One end of the junction does not line up with germline, which may come from a read error. This chain connects TRBV29-1 to TRBJ2-3; weak D call: TRBD2 (6 bases). Per germline, CDR1 SQVTM and CDR2 ANQGSEA. The CDR3 has 11 amino acids. This chain's CDR3 is CSVLAAHASAF. In DNA, the CDR3 is TGCAGCGTATTAGCGGCCCACGCAAGTGCTTTT.

The rearrangement links TRBV7-8 to TRBJ2-1; 8 bases match TRBD2. Looked up from germline, CDR1 is SGHVS and CDR2 is FQNEAQ. The V segment lost 6 bases and the J segment 9 bases; nucleotides outside the gene matches: 10. The CDR3 loop spans 14 amino acids. CDR3 sequence: CASRLAPGGREQFF. In nucleotides, the CDR3 is TGTGCCAGCAGACTAGCACCGGGGGGGCGTGAGCAGTTCTTC.

This chain joins TRBV19 and TRBJ1-2; no clear D. Per the germline V gene, CDR1 is LNHDA and CDR2 is SQIVND (reference sequence). The germline V and J ends were trimmed by 4 bases and 11 bases, with 11 bases remaining between them. The length of the CDR3 is 11 residues. The CDR3 DNA reads as TGTGCCAGTAGTACCTTTGAGCGGTACACCTTC. Translated, it gives CASSTFERYTF.

CDR3 nucleotides: TGCGCCAGCAGGGAACAGGGGGACACTGAAGCTTTCTTT. Translating gives CASREQGDTEAFF. The chain has TRBV10-2 and TRBJ1-1; TRBD1 aligns across 8 bases. The V segment lost 6 bases and the J segment 3 bases; nucleotides outside the gene matches: 3. CDR3 size: 13 residues. Germline V CDR1 and CDR2: WSHSY, SAAADI.

The chain uses TRBV9 and TRBJ2-1, with 10 nucleotides matching TRBD2. The CDR3 has 15 residues. The germline gives CDR1 SGDLS, CDR2 YYNGEE. V gave up 4 bases and J gave up 3 bases; unmatched junction bases: 4. CDR3 in DNA: TGTGCCAGCAGCTATCTAGCGGGAGACTACAATGAGCAGTTCTTC. It is translated as CASSYLAGDYNEQFF.

This chain links TRBV7-2 with TRBJ1-5; TRBD1 matches 9 bases. This CDR3 comprises 15 residues. The J segment lost 8 bases and the V segment lost 1 base, leaving 6 bases of the junction unmatched. CDR1 is SGHTA, CDR2 FQGNSA, per germline. Here the CDR3 DNA reads TGTGCCAGCAGCTTAGGAGGGACAGGGATGGAGCCCCAGCATTTT. This encodes CASSLGGTGMEPQHF.

The CDR3: CASSSTGGELFF. The CDR3 coding sequence is TGTGCCAGCAGTTCGACAGGGGGGGAGCTGTTTTTT. The chain is built from TRBV12-3 or TRBV12-4 and TRBJ2-2; 7 bases fit TRBD1. The CDR3 is 12 amino acids. With V trimmed by 4 bases and J by 8 bases, 1 base remained unmatched.

The chain uses TRBV7-2 and TRBJ2-1, with D tentatively TRBD2 (5 bases). Germline CDR1 and CDR2: SGHTA and FQGNSA. V shed 3 bases and J shed 7 bases, with 13 bases lying between them. The CDR3 covers 14 residues. The chain's CDR3 is CASSLRAYENEQFF. The DNA of the CDR3 is TGTGCCAGCAGCTTGAGGGCCTACGAGAATGAGCAGTTCTTC.

The rearrangement joins TRBV19 to TRBJ2-1, with 10 positions matching TRBD2. Germline trimming cut 7 bases from V and 7 bases from J; bases unmatched to any gene: 7. The length of the CDR3 is 14 residues. The germline V gene has CDR1 LNHDA and CDR2 SQIVND (reference sequence). CDR3 loop: CASTLAGGKNEQFF. CDR3 DNA sequence: TGTGCCAGTACTTTAGCGGGGGGTAAAAATGAGCAGTTCTTC.

The rearrangement joins TRBV6-5 to TRBJ2-2; 10 bases align to TRBD1. The CDR3 length is 14 residues. V lost 7 bases and J lost 7; bases outside the gene matches: 6. Germline CDR1 and CDR2: MNHEY and SVGAGI. The CDR3 DNA reads as TGTGCCAGCATTTTGACAGGGGGCATCGGGGAGCTGTTTTTT. Protein product: CASILTGGIGELFF.

This chain uses TRBV7-9 with TRBJ1-6; D is perhaps TRBD1 (5 bases). V dropped 1 base and J dropped 9 bases, with 19 bases sitting between them. Germline lookup yields CDR1 SEHNR and CDR2 FQNEAQ (reference sequence). There are 17 residues in the CDR3. The CDR3 nucleotides are TGTGCCAGCAGCTTAGGGGGCGGCGGCGGAGTCTTTTCACCCCTCCACTTT. It translates to CASSLGGGGGVFSPLHF.

The CDR3 here is CASKRGREETQYF. The CDR3 nucleotides are TGTGCCAGCAAGAGGGGGCGCGAAGAGACCCAGTACTTC. The chain joins TRBV2 to TRBJ2-5; 7 nucleotides agree with TRBD1. V lost 7 bases to trimming and J lost 3 bases; unmatched junction nucleotides: 5. The germline V gene has CDR1 SNHLY and CDR2 FYNNEI. This CDR3 has 13 amino acids.

This chain uses TRBV29-1 with TRBJ2-7, with 9 bases identical to TRBD1. Germline V gives CDR1 SQVTM, CDR2 ANQGSEA. The CDR3 covers 15 residues. The V gene end was trimmed by 3 bases and the J gene end by 0 bases; junction bases not matched to a gene: 6. The DNA for the CDR3 is TGCAGCGTTGACGGAGGGACAGGGAACTCCTACGAGCAGTACTTC. Its translation: CSVDGGTGNSYEQYF.

This clone appeared a few times. The rearrangement joins TRBV11-3 to TRBJ2-3; 8 bases are shared with TRBD1. This CDR3 has 15 residues. V lost 2 bases, J lost 3 bases, and 4 bases stayed unmatched. CDR1 is SGHNT and CDR2 is YENEEA in the germline V gene. The DNA of the CDR3 is TGTGCCAGCAGCTTAAGGACAGGGACAACAGATACGCAGTATTTT. Protein product: CASSLRTGTTDTQYF.

This clone showed up just a few times. The rearrangement joins TRBV7-9 to TRBJ2-1, with 10 bases identical to TRBD2. Trimming removed 3 bases from V and 5 bases from J; junction bases left unmatched: 1. The germline V gene has CDR1 SEHNR and CDR2 FQNEAQ (reference sequence). The CDR3 is 14 amino acids. The DNA of the CDR3 is TGTGCCAGCAGCTTCGGGACTAGCGACAATGAGCAGTTCTTC. Translating gives CASSFGTSDNEQFF.

The chain joins TRBV5-6 to TRBJ2-1, with TRBD1 matching over 8 bases. Germline CDR1 reads SGHDT; CDR2 reads YYEEEE. With 2 bases clipped from V and 1 base from J, the junction kept 8 bases outside the gene matches. CDR3 length equals 17 residues. DNA for the CDR3: TGTGCCAGCAGCTTCCCCCCAGACAGGGGTTCCTACAATGAGCAGTTCTTC. Translated: CASSFPPDRGSYNEQFF.

The chain combines TRBV5-1 with TRBJ2-6; D is possibly TRBD1 (5 bases). Germline V gene lookup returns CDR1 SGHRS and CDR2 YFSETQ. The ends were cut back, 3 bases at V and 4 bases at J, with 11 bases in the middle. The CDR3 extends over 15 amino acids. CDR3 in amino acids: CASSSIGAGANVLTF. CDR3 nucleotide sequence: TGCGCCAGCAGCTCTATAGGGGCAGGGGCCAACGTCCTGACTTTC.

This chain joins TRBV28 and TRBJ1-3; TRBD1 aligns across 8 bases. V shed 2 bases and J 4 bases; nucleotides not matched to a gene: 1. This CDR3 has 14 residues. The germline V gene has CDR1 MDHEN and CDR2 SYDVKM. The CDR3 DNA reads TGTGCCAGCAGTTTAAGGGACAGGGGAAACACCATATATTTT. Translation: CASSLRDRGNTIYF.